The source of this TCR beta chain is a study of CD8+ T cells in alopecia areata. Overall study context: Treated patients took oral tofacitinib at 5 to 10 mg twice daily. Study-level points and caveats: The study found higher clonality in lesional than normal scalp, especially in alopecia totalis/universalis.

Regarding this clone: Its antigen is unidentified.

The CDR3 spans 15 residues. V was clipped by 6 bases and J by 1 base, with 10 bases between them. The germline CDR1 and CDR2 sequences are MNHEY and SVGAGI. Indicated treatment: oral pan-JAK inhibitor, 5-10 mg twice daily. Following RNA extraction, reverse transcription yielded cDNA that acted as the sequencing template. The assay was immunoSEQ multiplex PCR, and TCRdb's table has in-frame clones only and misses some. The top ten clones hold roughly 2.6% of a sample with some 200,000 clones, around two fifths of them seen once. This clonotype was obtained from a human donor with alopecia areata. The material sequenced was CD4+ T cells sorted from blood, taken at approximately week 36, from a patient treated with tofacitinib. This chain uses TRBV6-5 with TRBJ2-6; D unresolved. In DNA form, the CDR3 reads TGTGCCAGCAGCTTCGGACGGTCTGGGGCCAACGTCCTGACTTTC. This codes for CASSFGRSGANVLTF.